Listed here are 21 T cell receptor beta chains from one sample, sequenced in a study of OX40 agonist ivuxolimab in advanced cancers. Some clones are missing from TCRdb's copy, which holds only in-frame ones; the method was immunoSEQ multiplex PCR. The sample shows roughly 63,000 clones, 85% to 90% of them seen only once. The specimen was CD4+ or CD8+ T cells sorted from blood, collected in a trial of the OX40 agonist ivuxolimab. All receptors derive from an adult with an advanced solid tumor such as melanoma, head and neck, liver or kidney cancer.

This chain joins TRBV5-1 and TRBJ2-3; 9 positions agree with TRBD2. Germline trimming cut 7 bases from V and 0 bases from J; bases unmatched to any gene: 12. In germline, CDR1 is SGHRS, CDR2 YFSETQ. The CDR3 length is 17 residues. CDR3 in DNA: TGCGCCAGCTCGAGGACTAGCGCCTTCCTTAGCACAGATACGCAGTATTTT. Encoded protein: CASSRTSAFLSTDTQYF.

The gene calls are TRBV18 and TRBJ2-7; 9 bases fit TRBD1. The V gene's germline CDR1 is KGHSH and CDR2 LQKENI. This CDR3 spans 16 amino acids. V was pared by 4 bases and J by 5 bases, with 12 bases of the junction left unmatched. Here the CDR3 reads CASSRLPGQGKDEQYF. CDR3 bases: TGTGCCAGCTCACGCCTACCGGGACAGGGAAAAGACGAGCAGTACTTC.

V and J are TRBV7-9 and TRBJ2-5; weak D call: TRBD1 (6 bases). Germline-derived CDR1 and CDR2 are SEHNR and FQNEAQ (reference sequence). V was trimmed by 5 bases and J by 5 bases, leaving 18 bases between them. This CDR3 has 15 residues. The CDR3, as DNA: TGTGCCAGCAGCCAGGGGAACCACCCTGGGGAGACCCAGTACTTC. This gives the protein CASSQGNHPGETQYF.

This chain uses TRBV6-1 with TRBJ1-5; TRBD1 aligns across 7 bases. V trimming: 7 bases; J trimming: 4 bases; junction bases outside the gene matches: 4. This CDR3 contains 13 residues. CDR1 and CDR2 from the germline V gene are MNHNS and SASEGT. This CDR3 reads CASKRQGNQPQHF. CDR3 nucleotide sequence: TGTGCCAGCAAAAGACAGGGTAATCAGCCCCAGCATTTT.

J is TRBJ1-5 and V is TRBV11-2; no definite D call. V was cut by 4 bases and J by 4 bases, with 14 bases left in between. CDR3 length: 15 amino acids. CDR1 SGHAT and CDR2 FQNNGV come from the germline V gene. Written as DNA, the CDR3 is TGTGCCAGCAGCTCAACGGACGGCGGTAATCAGCCCCAGCATTTT. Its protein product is CASSSTDGGNQPQHF.

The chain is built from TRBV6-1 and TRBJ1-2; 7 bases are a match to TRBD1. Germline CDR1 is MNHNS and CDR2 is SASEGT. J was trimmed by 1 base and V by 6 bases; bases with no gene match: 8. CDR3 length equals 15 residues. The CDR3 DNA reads TGTGCCAGCAGGGCGGGACAGAATATTAACTATGGCTACACCTTC. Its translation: CASRAGQNINYGYTF.

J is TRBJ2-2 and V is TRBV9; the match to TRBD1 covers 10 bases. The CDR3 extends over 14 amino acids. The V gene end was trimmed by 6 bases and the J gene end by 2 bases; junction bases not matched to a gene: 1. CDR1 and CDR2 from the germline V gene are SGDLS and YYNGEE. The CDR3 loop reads CASKTGGNTGELFF. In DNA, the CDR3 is TGTGCCAGCAAGACAGGGGGCAACACCGGGGAGCTGTTTTTT.

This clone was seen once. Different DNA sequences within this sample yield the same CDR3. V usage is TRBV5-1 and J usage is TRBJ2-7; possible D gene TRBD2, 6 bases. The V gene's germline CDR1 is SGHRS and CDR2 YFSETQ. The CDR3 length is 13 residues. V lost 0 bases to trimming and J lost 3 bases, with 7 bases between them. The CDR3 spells CASSLAAGYEQYF. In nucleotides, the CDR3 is TGCGCCAGCAGCTTGGCAGCGGGCTACGAGCAGTACTTC.

This CDR3 reads CASSSFGTLNTGELFF. For the CDR3, the DNA is TGTGCCAGCAGCTCCTTTGGGACACTTAACACCGGGGAGCTGTTTTTT. The chain has TRBV7-3 and TRBJ2-2; D is perhaps TRBD1 (6 bases). The CDR3 is made up of 16 amino acids. Germline loops: CDR1 SGHTA, CDR2 FQGTGA. V was clipped by 4 bases and J by 2 bases, with 14 bases between them.

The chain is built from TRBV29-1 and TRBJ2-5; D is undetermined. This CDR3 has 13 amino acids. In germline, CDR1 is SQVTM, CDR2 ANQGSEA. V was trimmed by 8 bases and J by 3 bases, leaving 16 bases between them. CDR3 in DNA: TGCAGCACCCTGGGGTCGATGGAAGAGACCCAGTACTTC. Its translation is CSTLGSMEETQYF.

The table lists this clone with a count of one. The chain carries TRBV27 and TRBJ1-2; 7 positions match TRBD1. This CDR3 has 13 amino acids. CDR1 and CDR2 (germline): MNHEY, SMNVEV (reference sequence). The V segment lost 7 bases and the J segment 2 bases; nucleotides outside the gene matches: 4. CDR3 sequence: CASKGAQNYGYTF. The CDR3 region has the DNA TGTGCCAGCAAGGGGGCGCAAAACTATGGCTACACCTTC.

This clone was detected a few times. Written as DNA, the CDR3 is TGTGCCATCAGGGGACAGGGGGCTTCACCCCTCCACTTT. Translated, it gives CAIRGQGASPLHF. The chain recombines TRBV10-3 with TRBJ1-6, with TRBD1 identical over 12 bases. The germline V gene has CDR1 ENHRY and CDR2 SYGVKD. V lost 6 bases to trimming and J lost 9 bases; unmatched junction nucleotides: 0. The CDR3 is 13 residues long.

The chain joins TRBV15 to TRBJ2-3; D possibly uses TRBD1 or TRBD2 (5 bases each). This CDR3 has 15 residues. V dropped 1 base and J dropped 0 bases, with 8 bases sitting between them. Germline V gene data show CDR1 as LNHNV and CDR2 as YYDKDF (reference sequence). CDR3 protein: CATSRVGDSTDTQYF. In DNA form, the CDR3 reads TGTGCCACCAGCAGAGTGGGGGACAGCACAGATACGCAGTATTTT.

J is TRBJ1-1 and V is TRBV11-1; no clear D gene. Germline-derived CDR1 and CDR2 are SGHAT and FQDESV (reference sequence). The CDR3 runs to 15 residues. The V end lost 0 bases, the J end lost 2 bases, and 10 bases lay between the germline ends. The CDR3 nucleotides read TGTGCCAGCAGCTTAGCGCCGGCACGTAACACTGAAGCTTTCTTT. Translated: CASSLAPARNTEAFF.

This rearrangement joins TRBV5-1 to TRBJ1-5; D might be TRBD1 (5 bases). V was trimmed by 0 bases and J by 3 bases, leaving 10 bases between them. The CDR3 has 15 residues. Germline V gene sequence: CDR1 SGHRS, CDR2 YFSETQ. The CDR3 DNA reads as TGCGCCAGCAGCTTGGGTCAGGGCGTCAATCAGCCCCAGCATTTT. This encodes CASSLGQGVNQPQHF.

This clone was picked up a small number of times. CDR3 residues: CASSPEGRRRNTEAFF. CDR3 sequence (DNA): TGCGCCAGCAGCCCAGAGGGGCGCCGGCGGAACACTGAAGCTTTCTTT. This sequence joins TRBV5-1 and TRBJ1-1; D is perhaps TRBD1 (5 bases). CDR3 size: 16 residues. The ends were cut back, 4 bases at V and 1 base at J, with 17 bases in the middle. Germline-derived CDR1 and CDR2 are SGHRS and YFSETQ. Supplemented by reference TRBV5-1 and TRBJ1-1, the full variable domain reads KAGVTQTPRYLIKTRGQQVTLSCSPISGHRSVSWYQQTPGQGLQFLFEYFSETQRNKGNFPGRFSGRQFSNSRSEMNVSTLELGDSALYLCASSPEGRRRNTEAFFGQGTRLTVV.

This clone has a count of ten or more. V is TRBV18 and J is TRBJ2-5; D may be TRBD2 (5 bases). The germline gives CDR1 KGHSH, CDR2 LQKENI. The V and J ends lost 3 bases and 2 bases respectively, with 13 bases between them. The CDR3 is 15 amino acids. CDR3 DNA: TGTGCCAGCTCACCGCGGGCACCCGGGCAAGAGACCCAGTACTTC. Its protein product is CASSPRAPGQETQYF.

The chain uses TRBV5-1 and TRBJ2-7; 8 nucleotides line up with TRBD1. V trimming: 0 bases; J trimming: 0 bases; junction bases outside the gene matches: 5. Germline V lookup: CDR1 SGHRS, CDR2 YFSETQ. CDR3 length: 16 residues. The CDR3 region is CASSLGTGISSYEQYF. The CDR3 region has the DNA TGCGCCAGCAGCTTGGGGACAGGGATTAGCTCCTACGAGCAGTACTTC.

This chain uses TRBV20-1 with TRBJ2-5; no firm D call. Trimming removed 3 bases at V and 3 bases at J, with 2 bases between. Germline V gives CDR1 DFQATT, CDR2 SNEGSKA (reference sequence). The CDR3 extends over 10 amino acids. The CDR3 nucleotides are TGCAGTGCTAGGAAAGAGACCCAGTACTTC. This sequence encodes CSARKETQYF.

CDR3 region: CASRPRGGANQPQHF. CDR3 in DNA: TGTGCCAGCAGGCCCCGGGGAGGGGCCAATCAGCCCCAGCATTTT. The chain recombines TRBV6-5 with TRBJ1-5; perhaps TRBD1 as D (5 bases). The CDR3 spans 15 residues. Per the germline V gene, CDR1 is MNHEY and CDR2 is SVGAGI. Trimming stripped 6 bases from V and 3 bases from J, with 15 bases between.

The CDR3 sequence is CASSLWGQGDGYTF. CDR3 nucleotide sequence: TGTGCCAGCAGCTTATGGGGACAGGGTGATGGCTACACCTTC. V is TRBV7-9 and J is TRBJ1-2; 9 bases match TRBD1. The CDR3 totals 14 residues. J lost 6 bases, V lost 2 bases, and 4 bases had no gene match. CDR1 and CDR2 (germline): SEHNR, FQNEAQ (reference sequence).